One sample yielded the 26 T cell receptor beta chains listed below, sequenced in a study of blood T cell repertoires in COVID-19. Clones were sequenced by immunoSEQ multiplex PCR, and TCRdb holds only the in-frame ones, with some missing. The repertoire consists of 220,000 or so clones, with about four fifths occurring once and the leading ten covering about 1.3%. Sequencing was carried out using PBMCs or T cells enriched from blood (not recorded which). These TCRs come from a woman in her forties with acute COVID-19.

The rearrangement uses TRBV10-3 and TRBJ2-7, with TRBD1 matching 9 bases. The CDR3 length is 13 residues. Germline loops: CDR1 ENHRY, CDR2 SYGVKD. Germline trimming cut 5 bases from V and 5 bases from J; bases unmatched to any gene: 4. The CDR3 is CAISRTGVDEQYF. The CDR3 region has the DNA TGTGCCATCAGTAGGACAGGGGTAGACGAGCAGTACTTC.

The rearrangement uses TRBV7-2 and TRBJ1-6; 10 nucleotides align to TRBD1. This CDR3 has 17 amino acids. J was trimmed by 9 bases and V by 5 bases; bases with no gene match: 13. Germline V gene sequence: CDR1 SGHTA, CDR2 FQGNSA. DNA for the CDR3: TGTGCCAGCAGCCCCCTCGTGATCGGGACAGGGGTTTCACCCCTCCACTTT. Translated, it gives CASSPLVIGTGVSPLHF.

This chain links TRBV5-1 with TRBJ1-1; possible D gene TRBD1, 5 bases. The germline V gene has CDR1 SGHRS and CDR2 YFSETQ. V was shortened by 7 bases and J by 6 bases, with 16 bases between the two germline ends. This CDR3 comprises 13 residues. The CDR3, as DNA: TGCGCCAGCGGTGAGGCGGTCAGGGCTGAAGCTTTCTTT. Its protein is CASGEAVRAEAFF.

V and J are TRBV29-1 and TRBJ1-1; 8 bases agree with TRBD1. The CDR3 length is 15 residues. Germline-derived CDR1 and CDR2 are SQVTM and ANQGSEA. The V segment lost 2 bases and the J segment 4 bases; nucleotides outside the gene matches: 9. This chain's CDR3 is CSVEFGAGGSTEAFF. CDR3 coding DNA: TGCAGCGTTGAATTTGGGGCAGGGGGCTCCACTGAAGCTTTCTTT.

There are a few counts of this clone. The chain employs TRBV19 and TRBJ2-7; 7 bases match TRBD2. CDR3 length: 13 amino acids. The V and J ends lost 5 bases and 2 bases, in that order; junction bases with no gene match: 3. CDR1 and CDR2 (germline): LNHDA, SQIVND (reference sequence). CDR3 residues: CASSPGTTYEQYF. In DNA, the CDR3 is TGTGCCAGTAGTCCCGGGACTACCTACGAGCAGTACTTC.

This chain links TRBV3-1 (or the pseudogene TRBV3-2) with TRBJ2-2; D is unresolved. CDR1 LGHDT and CDR2 YNNKEL come from the germline V gene (reference sequence). V was cut by 4 bases and J by 0 bases, with 9 bases left in between. The CDR3 has 15 amino acids. The CDR3 spells CASSRVTSNTGELFF. The CDR3 DNA reads TGTGCCAGCAGCCGGGTGACTTCGAACACCGGGGAGCTGTTTTTT.

The rearrangement links TRBV6-6 to TRBJ2-1; 15 bases match TRBD2. V lost 6 bases to trimming and J lost 6 bases; unmatched junction nucleotides: 0. CDR1 MNHNY and CDR2 SVGAGI come from the germline V gene (reference sequence). The CDR3 has 14 amino acids. Here the CDR3 DNA reads TGTGCCAGCAGGGGACTAGCGGGAGGCAATGAGCAGTTCTTC. Amino acid sequence: CASRGLAGGNEQFF.

This clone appeared a few times. The chain couples TRBV5-1 to TRBJ2-2; D perhaps matches TRBD2 (5 bases). Germline V lookup: CDR1 SGHRS, CDR2 YFSETQ. Trimming shortened V by 2 bases and J by 7 bases, and 12 bases separated the two germline ends. The CDR3 is 14 amino acids. The DNA of the CDR3 is TGCGCCAGCAGCTTAGTTCCTCGGGACGGGGAGCTGTTTTTT. Residues: CASSLVPRDGELFF.

The CDR3 DNA is TGCGCCAGCAGCCCGAGGGGACAGGAGTACGAGCAGTACTTC. Protein sequence: CASSPRGQEYEQYF. V and J are TRBV5-1 and TRBJ2-7; 8 nucleotides line up with TRBD1. Trimming removed 4 bases from V and 4 bases from J; junction bases left unmatched: 7. The CDR3 has 14 amino acids. CDR1 and CDR2 (germline): SGHRS, YFSETQ.

The chain joins TRBV28 to TRBJ2-7, with a possible D match to TRBD1 (6 bases). The CDR3 runs 12 residues. Trimming shortened V by 11 bases and J by 9 bases, and 20 bases separated the two germline ends. Germline V lookup: CDR1 MDHEN, CDR2 SYDVKM. As DNA, the CDR3 is TGTGCCGCAGCGATATTTCGAGGGGGGCAGTACTTC. Residues: CAAAIFRGGQYF.

The chain is built from TRBV18 and TRBJ1-1; D remains unclear. Trimming left V 2 bases short and J 2 bases short, with 12 bases between. The CDR3 sequence is 15 residues long. Germline lookup yields CDR1 KGHSH and CDR2 LQKENI. As DNA, the CDR3 is TGTGCCAGCTCACCAACGGGAGTTATCAACACTGAAGCTTTCTTT. Residues: CASSPTGVINTEAFF.

This clone was counted between two and nine times. The chain recombines TRBV27 with TRBJ1-4; D gene ambiguous. CDR3 length equals 15 residues. V lost 2 bases and J 0 bases, leaving 7 bases between the germline ends. The germline V gene has CDR1 MNHEY and CDR2 SMNVEV (reference sequence). The CDR3 protein is CASSLRSSTNEKLFF. The CDR3 DNA follows: TGTGCCAGCAGTTTAAGGAGTTCAACTAATGAAAAACTGTTTTTT.

The V gene is TRBV5-1, the J gene TRBJ2-2; tentative D call: TRBD1 (5 bases). Germline CDR1 SGHRS, CDR2 YFSETQ. Deletions cut 0 bases from V and 1 base from J, with 7 bases between. This CDR3 has 15 residues. CDR3 bases: TGCGCCAGCAGCTTGGGCAGGGTGAACACCGGGGAGCTGTTTTTT. Amino acids: CASSLGRVNTGELFF.

The chain employs TRBV9 and TRBJ1-2, with TRBD1 as a possible D gene (6 bases). CDR3 length: 15 amino acids. Trimming stripped 3 bases from V and 4 bases from J, with 16 bases between. From germline, CDR1 is SGDLS and CDR2 YYNGEE. CDR3 region: CASSGVADRTYGYTF. In nucleotides, the CDR3 is TGTGCCAGCAGCGGAGTTGCCGACAGGACCTATGGCTACACCTTC. The full variable domain, in which reference TRBV9 and TRBJ1-2 provide the parts outside the CDR3, is DSGVTQTPKHLITATGQRVTLRCSPRSGDLSVYWYQQSLDQGLQFLIQYYNGEERAKGNILERFSAQQFPDLHSELNLSSLELGDSALYFCASSGVADRTYGYTFGSGTRLTVV.

This clone was picked up a small number of times. The chain recombines TRBV6-5 with TRBJ1-6; D may be TRBD1 (5 bases). CDR1 and CDR2 (germline): MNHEY, SVGAGI. The CDR3 covers 16 residues. Trimming removed 2 bases from V and 9 bases from J, with 17 bases in between. CDR3 sequence: CASSYVSAGRGSPLHF. The CDR3 nucleotides are TGTGCCAGCAGTTACGTTTCTGCAGGGCGGGGTTCACCCCTCCACTTT.

The rearrangement uses TRBV30 and TRBJ1-5; a weak D match, TRBD1 (6 bases). The V end lost 2 bases, the J end lost 4 bases, and 15 bases lay between the germline ends. The germline CDR1 and CDR2 sequences are GTSNPN and SVGIG (reference sequence). CDR3 length: 15 residues. The CDR3: CAWSPRTVSNQPQHF. In nucleotides, the CDR3 is TGTGCCTGGAGTCCACGGACAGTCTCAAATCAGCCCCAGCATTTT.

The chain joins TRBV18 to TRBJ2-1; 7 nucleotides line up with TRBD2. Germline V lookup: CDR1 KGHSH, CDR2 LQKENI. The CDR3 runs 17 residues. Unmatched junction bases numbered 13, after V lost 2 bases and J lost 6 bases. The CDR3, as DNA: TGTGCCAGCTCACCAGGCTTGGGCGGGAGCCGGGGCAATGAGCAGTTCTTC. Its translation is CASSPGLGGSRGNEQFF.

This clone was seen only once. V gene TRBV4-3 combines with J gene TRBJ1-2; 7 bases fit TRBD1. The CDR3 is 16 residues long. Germline V gene sequence: CDR1 LGHNA, CDR2 YSLEER. Trimming took 0 bases from V and 4 from J; bases not matched to a gene: 8. In nucleotides, the CDR3 is TGCGCCAGCAGCCAAGAGCTAAGGGGGCTAAGCTATGGCTACACCTTC. Translated, it gives CASSQELRGLSYGYTF.

In DNA, the CDR3 is TGCGCCAGCAGCTTCGGGGGGCTAAGGGAGACCCAGTACTTC. Its translation: CASSFGGLRETQYF. This chain links TRBV5-1 with TRBJ2-5; D possibly corresponds to TRBD2 (7 bases). The CDR3 is 14 residues long. CDR1 and CDR2 from the germline V gene are SGHRS and YFSETQ. The germline V and J ends were trimmed by 2 bases and 5 bases, with 13 bases remaining between them.

V is TRBV6-5 and J is TRBJ1-1; perhaps TRBD1 as D (5 bases). The CDR3 consists of 14 residues. CDR1 MNHEY and CDR2 SVGAGI come from the germline V gene. The V end was cut by 8 bases, the J end by 1 base, with 14 bases between. CDR3 sequence reads: CASLGGGANTEAFF. DNA for the CDR3: TGTGCCAGCCTTGGTGGAGGGGCGAACACTGAAGCTTTCTTT.

The rearrangement uses TRBV28 and TRBJ2-1, with TRBD2 matching 10 bases. Per germline, CDR1 MDHEN and CDR2 SYDVKM. V gave up 3 bases and J gave up 8 bases; unmatched junction bases: 4. This CDR3 is built from 14 residues. The chain's CDR3 is CASSLGLAGDEQFF. The CDR3 DNA sequence: TGTGCCAGCAGTTTGGGTCTAGCGGGAGATGAGCAGTTCTTC.

This clone was counted once. This rearrangement joins TRBV2 to TRBJ1-1, with D possibly TRBD1 on 6 matching bases. The V end lost 7 bases, the J end lost 6 bases, and 15 bases lay between the germline ends. Germline V lookup: CDR1 SNHLY, CDR2 FYNNEI. The CDR3 runs 13 residues. CDR3 amino acids: CASTGQLIAEAFF. The CDR3 nucleotides read TGTGCCAGCACCGGACAGCTCATAGCTGAAGCTTTCTTT.

This rearrangement joins TRBV19 to TRBJ2-7; 12 bases are a match to TRBD1. The CDR3 loop spans 16 amino acids. Germline loops: CDR1 LNHDA, CDR2 SQIVND (reference sequence). With V trimmed by 5 bases and J by 5 bases, 10 bases remained unmatched. CDR3 DNA: TGTGCCAGTAGTTTCAATCCGGGACAGGGGGCCAACGAGCAGTACTTC. Protein: CASSFNPGQGANEQYF.

This clone was detected many times. The rearrangement links TRBV5-4 to TRBJ2-7; D is possibly TRBD2 (5 bases). This CDR3 is 15 amino acids long. CDR1 is SGHNT, CDR2 YYREEE, per germline (reference sequence). Trimming shortened V by 3 bases and J by 0 bases, and 13 bases separated the two germline ends. This CDR3 is CASSSTGMSSYEQYF. The CDR3 nucleotides read TGTGCCAGCAGCTCGACCGGGATGAGCTCCTACGAGCAGTACTTC.

This clone has more than one count but fewer than ten. This chain links TRBV28 with TRBJ1-5; D might be TRBD1 (5 bases). The CDR3 has 17 residues. CDR1 is MDHEN, CDR2 SYDVKM, per germline. The V end lost 4 bases, the J end lost 4 bases, and 20 bases lay between the germline ends. CDR3 coding DNA: TGTGCCAGCAGTTCCCAATACCTTGACAGCCTAAATCAGCCCCAGCATTTT. Amino acids: CASSSQYLDSLNQPQHF.

This rearrangement joins TRBV9 to TRBJ2-5; a possible D gene is TRBD1 (6 bases). The V and J ends lost 4 bases and 1 base respectively, with 17 bases between them. The CDR3 has 16 residues. Germline V gives CDR1 SGDLS, CDR2 YYNGEE. CDR3 bases: TGTGCCAGCAGCTTAGGGGCAGGGGTTGGCCAAGAGACCCAGTACTTC. Amino acid sequence: CASSLGAGVGQETQYF.